Below, 3 T cell receptor beta chains from the same sample are listed, as sequenced in a study of T cells after posttransplantation cyclophosphamide. Busulfan-fludarabine conditioning, marrow transplant, and cyclophosphamide on days +3 and +4 were administered. Some clones are missing from TCRdb's copy, which holds only in-frame ones; the method was immunoSEQ multiplex PCR. The sample has over 3,000 clones, about 70% seen once. The sequences come from CD8+ T cells sorted from PBMCs, collected around 1,100 days after allogeneic stem cell transplant with posttransplant cyclophosphamide. The origin of the receptors is a female patient in her thirties or forties who received an allogeneic stem cell transplant from a related donor, was CMV-positive, and had no GVHD. Certain T cells may be donor cells from the graft.

The CDR3 is CASSLASEREQFF. The CDR3, as DNA: TGTGCCAGCAGCCTAGCTTCGGAGAGAGAGCAGTTCTTC. The rearrangement uses TRBV9 and TRBJ2-1, with D tentatively TRBD2 (5 bases). The V and J ends lost 4 bases and 10 bases respectively, with 15 bases between them. Germline CDR1 SGDLS, CDR2 YYNGEE. The CDR3 has 13 amino acids.

The chain uses TRBV5-5 and TRBJ2-7, with TRBD1 matching over 7 bases. Germline values: CDR1 SGHKS, CDR2 YYEKEE (reference sequence). The V segment lost 4 bases and the J segment 6 bases; nucleotides outside the gene matches: 1. The CDR3 contains 11 residues. In nucleotides, the CDR3 is TGTGCCAGCAGCAGGGGGCGCGAGCAGTACTTC. Protein product: CASSRGREQYF.

This clone appeared a single time. The CDR3 nucleotides are TGTGCCAGCAGCCAAGAAAAGGAGGGGGCTTCACGGACAGATACGCAGTATTTT. It yields the protein CASSQEKEGASRTDTQYF. The chain is built from TRBV14 and TRBJ2-3; D may be TRBD1 (7 bases). Germline V gives CDR1 SGHDN, CDR2 FVKESK. CDR3 length: 18 amino acids. V lost 0 bases and J lost 3, with 19 bases in between.